These 24 T cell receptor beta chains were all obtained from the same sample, sequenced in a study of T cells in Graves' hyperthyroidism and ophthalmopathy. RNA transcripts gave rise to amplified TCR beta CDR3 regions. In the first-round RT-PCR of the TCR CDR3, the HTBI primer set was used. TCRdb ran MiXCR on the multiplex PCR reads and lists one entry per CDR3 protein. The data contain 600,000 or so distinct CDR3 sequences, around 15% of them singletons. The sequencing input was blood. The receptor source for this set is a woman aged 25 to 39 with Graves' hyperthyroidism.

A few counts support this clonotype. The rearrangement links TRBV7-6 to TRBJ2-7; no reliable D call. The CDR3 totals 13 residues. Germline assignment: CDR1 SGHVS and CDR2 FNYEAQ. V was trimmed by 4 bases and J by 3 bases, leaving 10 bases between them. CDR3 nucleotide sequence: TGTGCCAGCAGCTCGAACTACAACTACGAGCAGTACTTC. Protein sequence: CASSSNYNYEQYF.

This clonotype occurred many times. The chain employs TRBV2 and TRBJ2-4; the D gene could be TRBD1 or TRBD2 (6 bases each). V was trimmed by 4 bases and J by 2 bases, leaving 18 bases between them. This CDR3 is 17 amino acids long. Looked up from germline, CDR1 is SNHLY and CDR2 is FYNNEI. The CDR3 protein is CASSAFAGGRSKNIQYF. DNA for the CDR3: TGTGCCAGCAGTGCTTTCGCCGGGGGCAGGTCCAAAAACATTCAGTACTTC.

At least ten counts were recorded for this clonotype. J is TRBJ2-7 and V is TRBV11-2; D is tentatively TRBD1 or TRBD2 (5 bases each). V lost 5 bases and J lost 6, with 14 bases in between. Looked up from germline, CDR1 is SGHAT and CDR2 is FQNNGV. The CDR3 length is 13 residues. The chain's CDR3 is CASSMGRVGEQYF. CDR3 nucleotides: TGTGCCAGCAGCATGGGACGGGTAGGCGAGCAGTACTTC.

This clonotype was detected only a few times. The chain is built from TRBV28 and TRBJ2-4; D is possibly TRBD2 (6 bases). This CDR3 region has 15 residues. V was clipped by 6 bases and J by 7 bases, with 19 bases between them. Germline CDR1 is MDHEN and CDR2 is SYDVKM. CDR3 bases: TGTGCCAGCAGAACCCTGGGGACTGCATGGAACATTCAGTACTTC. This gives the protein CASRTLGTAWNIQYF.

This clonotype occurred many times. The chain couples TRBV6-2 or TRBV6-3 to TRBJ1-2, with TRBD1 matching 9 bases. V shed 5 bases, J shed 4 bases, and the junction held 5 bases outside the gene matches. The CDR3 is 14 amino acids. Germline V gives CDR1 MNHEY, CDR2 SVGEGT. CDR3 sequence reads: CASSRTGEVYGYTF. The CDR3 bases are TGTGCCAGCAGTCGGACAGGGGAGGTCTATGGCTACACCTTC.

V gene TRBV24-1 combines with J gene TRBJ2-3; D not resolved. Germline V CDR1 and CDR2: KGHDR, SFDVKD. V lost 6 bases and J lost 4, with 13 bases in between. The CDR3 is made up of 14 amino acids. Here the CDR3 reads CATSRSGVPDTQYF. For the CDR3, the DNA is TGTGCCACCAGTCGGTCGGGCGTCCCAGATACGCAGTATTTT.

Only a few counts were recorded for this clonotype. The chain couples TRBV9 to TRBJ2-3, with D perhaps TRBD2 (5 bases). The V end was cut by 6 bases, the J end by 0 bases, with 20 bases between. CDR3 length: 17 residues. Germline V gene data show CDR1 as SGDLS and CDR2 as YYNGEE. As DNA, the CDR3 is TGTGCCAGCACCGCCACCCCCGGACTGTTGAGCACAGATACGCAGTATTTT. Encoded protein: CASTATPGLLSTDTQYF.

This clonotype was recorded many times. J is TRBJ1-3 and V is TRBV27; TRBD1 agrees at 8 bases. The V gene end was trimmed by 6 bases and the J gene end by 4 bases; junction bases not matched to a gene: 8. The CDR3 is made up of 15 amino acids. Germline V CDR1 and CDR2: MNHEY, SMNVEV (reference sequence). The CDR3 spells CASSPQGGFGNTIYF. As DNA, the CDR3 is TGTGCCAGCAGCCCACAGGGGGGTTTCGGAAACACCATATATTTT.

This rearrangement joins TRBV4-3 to TRBJ2-7; D call uncertain. The germline V gene encodes CDR1 LGHNA and CDR2 YSLEER. Trimming removed 0 bases at V and 7 bases at J, with 16 bases between. This CDR3 has 15 residues. CDR3 bases: TGCGCCAGCAGCCAAGATTGGGCTAGTCGCTATGAGCAGTACTTC. Protein: CASSQDWASRYEQYF.

A few counts support this clonotype. The chain is built from TRBV11-3 and TRBJ2-7, with D tentatively TRBD1 or TRBD2 (5 bases each). The germline gives CDR1 SGHNT, CDR2 YENEEA. The CDR3 has 13 amino acids. V gave up 0 bases and J gave up 7 bases, with 10 bases separating them. DNA of the CDR3: TGTGCCAGCAGCTTAGAGGGGGAAGAGGAGCAGTACTTC. Translating gives CASSLEGEEEQYF.

This chain uses TRBV11-2 with TRBJ2-1, with 8 positions matching TRBD2. Germline trimming cut 6 bases from V and 0 bases from J; bases unmatched to any gene: 4. The CDR3 totals 15 residues. Germline V gives CDR1 SGHAT, CDR2 FQNNGV. The CDR3 bases are TGTGCCAGCAGGTCAGCGGGAGCCTCCTACAATGAGCAGTTCTTC. Amino acid sequence: CASRSAGASYNEQFF. The whole variable domain, filled in from reference TRBV11-2 and TRBJ2-1, reads EAGVAQSPRYKIIEKRQSVAFWCNPISGHATLYWYQQILGQGPKLLIQFQNNGVVDDSQLPKDRFSAERLKGVDSTLKIQPAKLEDSAVYLCASRSAGASYNEQFFGPGTRLTVL.

Concerning this clonotype itself: Since a much larger clone is just one base distant, this may be a read error. The rearrangement links TRBV2 to TRBJ2-1; 7 bases match TRBD2. The CDR3 consists of 16 residues. Germline CDR1 and CDR2: SNHLY and FYNNEI. CDR3: CASGKMGLAVGNGQFF. The CDR3 DNA reads TGTGCCAGCGGAAAAATGGGGCTAGCGGTTGGGAATGGGCAGTTCTTC.

The chain uses TRBV5-1 and TRBJ2-1, with TRBD2 matching over 10 bases. Trimming at V came to 4 bases and at J to 11 bases, leaving 12 bases not matched to a gene. The germline CDR1 and CDR2 sequences are SGHRS and YFSETQ. The CDR3 consists of 15 residues. The CDR3 DNA reads as TGCGCCAGCAGCCCCGCCTCTAGGACTAGCGGACAGCAGTTCTTC. This sequence encodes CASSPASRTSGQQFF.

V gene TRBV9 combines with J gene TRBJ2-3; D is perhaps TRBD2 (6 bases). Per the germline V gene, CDR1 is SGDLS and CDR2 is YYNGEE. The CDR3 totals 15 residues. V was shortened by 4 bases and J by 2 bases, with 14 bases between the two germline ends. For the CDR3, the DNA is TGTGCCAGCAGCTCCTACGGGAGTGTCACAGATACGCAGTATTTT. It codes for CASSSYGSVTDTQYF. The complete variable domain, with remaining parts taken from reference TRBV9 and TRBJ2-3, reads DSGVTQTPKHLITATGQRVTLRCSPRSGDLSVYWYQQSLDQGLQFLIQYYNGEERAKGNILERFSAQQFPDLHSELNLSSLELGDSALYFCASSSYGSVTDTQYFGPGTRLTVL.

The V call is TRBV28, the J call TRBJ1-2, with 8 bases identical to TRBD1. Germline trimming cut 7 bases from V and 6 bases from J; bases unmatched to any gene: 7. This CDR3 is built from 13 residues. Germline lookup yields CDR1 MDHEN and CDR2 SYDVKM. The CDR3 here is CASTLTGANGYTF. The CDR3 nucleotides read TGTGCCAGCACACTGACAGGGGCCAATGGCTACACCTTC.

In the case of this clonotype: Being one base from a much bigger clone, this may be a read error. The rearrangement joins TRBV28 to TRBJ2-1; 11 bases match TRBD2. J gave up 7 bases and V 1 base, and 6 bases lay outside the gene matches. This CDR3 spans 16 amino acids. Germline values: CDR1 MDHEN, CDR2 SYDVKM. CDR3 amino acids: CASSLLLAGAENEQFF. Written as DNA, the CDR3 is TGTGCCAGCAGTTTATTACTAGCGGGAGCCGAGAATGAGCAGTTCTTC.

V gene TRBV5-1 combines with J gene TRBJ1-1, with D possibly TRBD1 on 5 matching bases. Trimming took off 0 bases at V and 4 bases at J, with 19 bases between the two ends. The CDR3 is made up of 17 amino acids. Germline CDR1 is SGHRS and CDR2 is YFSETQ. In DNA, the CDR3 is TGCGCCAGCAGCTTGGCCGGGGGGTCACAGTTGGTCACTGAAGCTTTCTTT. This encodes CASSLAGGSQLVTEAFF.

This clonotype was counted ten times or more. CDR3 in DNA: TGTGCCAGCTCACCCGGTGCAGGGGGGCTTAATGAGCAGTTCTTC. The encoded protein is CASSPGAGGLNEQFF. This sequence joins TRBV18 and TRBJ2-1; possibly TRBD1 for D (7 bases). CDR1 and CDR2 from the germline V gene are KGHSH and LQKENI. CDR3 length: 15 amino acids. The V end was cut by 3 bases, the J end by 7 bases, with 16 bases between.

In this sample, this clonotype turned up a few times. The chain recombines TRBV7-8 with TRBJ2-5; 8 nucleotides match TRBD1. The J segment lost 3 bases and the V segment lost 7 bases, leaving 7 bases of the junction unmatched. The germline V gene has CDR1 SGHVS and CDR2 FQNEAQ. This CDR3 has 14 residues. CDR3 DNA sequence: TGTGCCAGCATCCTACACAGGGGGGAAGAGACCCAGTACTTC. Encoded protein: CASILHRGEETQYF. The entire variable domain, with the rest obtained from reference TRBV7-8 and TRBJ2-5, is as follows: GAGVSQSPRYKVAKRGQDVALRCDPISGHVSLFWYQQALGQGPEFLTYFQNEAQLDKSGLPSDRFFAERPEGSVSTLKIQRTQQEDSAVYLCASILHRGEETQYFGPGTRLLVL.

This clonotype was recorded many times. The chain combines TRBV27 with TRBJ2-2; TRBD2 agrees at 8 bases. With 0 bases clipped from V and 1 base from J, the junction kept 4 bases outside the gene matches. This CDR3 region has 17 residues. Germline V gives CDR1 MNHEY, CDR2 SMNVEV (reference sequence). The CDR3 sequence: CASSLSWLAGNTGELFF. CDR3 bases: TGTGCCAGCAGTTTATCGTGGCTAGCGGGGAACACCGGGGAGCTGTTTTTT.

V and J are TRBV3-1 and TRBJ2-7, with 10 positions matching TRBD1. This CDR3 comprises 16 residues. Per germline, CDR1 LGHDT and CDR2 YNNKEL (reference sequence). The J segment lost 5 bases and the V segment lost 3 bases, leaving 10 bases of the junction unmatched. Here the CDR3 reads CASSQSWGTGVNEQYF. CDR3 DNA: TGTGCCAGCAGCCAGTCTTGGGGGACAGGGGTCAACGAGCAGTACTTC.

This clonotype has ten or more counts. The chain carries TRBV28 and TRBJ2-6; the D gene is possibly TRBD2 (7 bases). In germline, CDR1 is MDHEN, CDR2 SYDVKM. This CDR3 contains 17 residues. V lost 6 bases to trimming and J lost 4 bases, with 19 bases between them. This chain's CDR3 is CASSLPAGARGANVLTF. As DNA, the CDR3 is TGTGCCAGCAGCCTTCCCGCGGGGGCGCGAGGGGCCAACGTCCTGACTTTC.

This clonotype was counted at least ten times. The gene calls are TRBV6-5 and TRBJ2-7; 7 nucleotides match TRBD1. CDR1 and CDR2 (germline): MNHEY, SVGAGI. The CDR3 contains 14 residues. Unmatched junction bases numbered 3, after V lost 0 bases and J lost 4 bases. The CDR3 spells CASSYSGQNYEQYF. The DNA for the CDR3 is TGTGCCAGCAGTTACTCGGGACAGAATTACGAGCAGTACTTC.

In its sample, this clonotype was seen many times. V and J are TRBV6-1 and TRBJ2-5; the D is unclear. The CDR3 runs 12 residues. The V gene lost 8 bases and the J gene lost 0 bases, with 7 bases spanning the gap. The germline V gene encodes CDR1 MNHNS and CDR2 SASEGT. This CDR3 reads CASLMYQETQYF. CDR3 in DNA: TGTGCCAGCTTGATGTACCAAGAGACCCAGTACTTC.